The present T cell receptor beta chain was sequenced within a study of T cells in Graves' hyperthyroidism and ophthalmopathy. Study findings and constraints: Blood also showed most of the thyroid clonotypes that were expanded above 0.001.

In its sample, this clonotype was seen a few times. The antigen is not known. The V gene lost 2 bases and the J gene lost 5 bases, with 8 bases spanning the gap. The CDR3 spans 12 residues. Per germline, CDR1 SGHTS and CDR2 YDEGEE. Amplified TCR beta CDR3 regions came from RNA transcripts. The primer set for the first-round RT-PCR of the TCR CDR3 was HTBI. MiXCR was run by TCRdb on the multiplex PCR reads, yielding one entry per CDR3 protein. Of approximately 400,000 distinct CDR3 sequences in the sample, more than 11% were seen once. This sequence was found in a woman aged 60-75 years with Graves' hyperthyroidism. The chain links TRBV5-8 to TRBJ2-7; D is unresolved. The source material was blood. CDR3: CASSLFLNEQYF. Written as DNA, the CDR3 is TGTGCCAGCAGCTTATTCCTCAACGAGCAGTACTTC.